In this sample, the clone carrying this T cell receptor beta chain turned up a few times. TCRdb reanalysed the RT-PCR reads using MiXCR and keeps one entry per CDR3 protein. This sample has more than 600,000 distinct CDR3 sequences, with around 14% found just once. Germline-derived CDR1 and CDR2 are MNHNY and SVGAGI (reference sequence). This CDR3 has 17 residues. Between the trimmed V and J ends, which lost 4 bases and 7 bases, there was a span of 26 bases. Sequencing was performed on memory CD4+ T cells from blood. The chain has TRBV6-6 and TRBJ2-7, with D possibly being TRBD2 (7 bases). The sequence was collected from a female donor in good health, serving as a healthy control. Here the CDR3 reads CASSSPPRGGGLGEQYF. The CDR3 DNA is TGTGCCAGCAGTTCGCCTCCCCGGGGAGGGGGGCTAGGAGAGCAGTACTTC.